The 23 T cell receptor beta chains reported below all come from one sample, sequenced in a study of OX40 agonist ivuxolimab in advanced cancers. Clones were sequenced by immunoSEQ multiplex PCR, and TCRdb holds only the in-frame ones, with some missing. The table has 70,000 to 75,000 clones, around four fifths seen once; the top ten hold 5.5% to 6%. The sample was CD4+ or CD8+ T cells sorted from blood, taken in a trial of the OX40 agonist ivuxolimab. Receptors originate from an adult with an advanced solid tumor such as melanoma, head and neck, liver or kidney cancer.

The chain uses TRBV6-4 and TRBJ2-1; TRBD2 matches 12 bases. V lost 3 bases and J lost 7; bases outside the gene matches: 7. Germline V gene data show CDR1 as MRHNA and CDR2 as SNTAGT. The CDR3 sequence is 16 residues long. This CDR3 is CASSDSTSGGRNEQFF. The CDR3 nucleotides read TGTGCCAGCAGTGATTCAACTAGCGGGGGGAGGAATGAGCAGTTCTTC.

Comments on this clone: The sample has other DNA sequences that encode this CDR3 too. This sequence joins TRBV28 and TRBJ2-1; 11 bases match TRBD1. The germline gives CDR1 MDHEN, CDR2 SYDVKM. With V trimmed by 8 bases and J by 4 bases, 10 bases remained unmatched. This CDR3 is built from 16 residues. The CDR3, as DNA: TGTGCCAGCGAGGGACAGGGGGATAGCGCGTACAATGAGCAGTTCTTC. It encodes CASEGQGDSAYNEQFF.

The rearrangement uses TRBV7-2 and TRBJ1-1; D is unclear. The length of the CDR3 is 14 residues. V was shortened by 2 bases and J by 0 bases, with 7 bases between the two germline ends. Germline V CDR1 and CDR2: SGHTA, FQGNSA. For the CDR3, the DNA is TGTGCCAGCAGCTTATATCCGGTGAACACTGAAGCTTTCTTT. This translates into CASSLYPVNTEAFF.

The gene calls are TRBV5-1 and TRBJ2-2; TRBD2 matches at 12 bases. CDR3 length equals 15 residues. Germline V gene lookup returns CDR1 SGHRS and CDR2 YFSETQ. Unmatched junction bases numbered 4, after V lost 4 bases and J lost 6 bases. The CDR3: CASSPSGRASGELFF. DNA for the CDR3: TGCGCCAGCAGCCCTAGCGGGAGGGCCTCCGGGGAGCTGTTTTTT.

The chain employs TRBV28 and TRBJ1-1; perhaps TRBD1 as D (5 bases). Germline V CDR1 and CDR2: MDHEN, SYDVKM. Between the trimmed V and J ends, which lost 2 bases and 4 bases, there was a span of 8 bases. The CDR3 sequence is 13 residues long. The CDR3: CASSLQGATEAFF. The CDR3 coding sequence is TGTGCCAGCAGTTTACAGGGAGCCACTGAAGCTTTCTTT.

The rearrangement joins TRBV11-2 to TRBJ2-7; 9 bases are a match to TRBD1. The CDR3 loop spans 17 amino acids. Germline V gene data show CDR1 as SGHAT and CDR2 as FQNNGV. V dropped 5 bases and J dropped 3; count of bases not matched to a gene: 14. The CDR3 DNA sequence: TGTGCCAGCAGCCTTCACCCCGGGACAGGGTTCGACTACGAGCAGTACGTC. This encodes CASSLHPGTGFDYEQYV.

The gene calls are TRBV5-4 and TRBJ2-7; no clear D gene. Germline CDR1 SGHNT, CDR2 YYREEE (reference sequence). V was trimmed by 0 bases and J by 2 bases, leaving 6 bases between them. The CDR3 extends over 13 amino acids. CDR3 sequence: CASSLVGTYEQYV. For the CDR3, the DNA is TGTGCCAGCAGCTTGGTCGGTACCTACGAGCAGTACGTC.

The chain has TRBV7-2 and TRBJ2-3; 13 nucleotides align to TRBD2. Trimming removed 3 bases from V and 3 bases from J; junction bases left unmatched: 3. The CDR3 sequence is 16 residues long. Germline assignment: CDR1 SGHTA and CDR2 FQGNSA. CDR3 in amino acids: CASSLRTSGGTDTQYF. CDR3 DNA: TGTGCCAGCAGCTTGAGGACTAGCGGGGGTACAGATACGCAGTATTTT.

The chain combines TRBV4-3 with TRBJ2-3; unclear D gene. Germline CDR1 and CDR2: LGHNA and YSLEER. The V and J ends lost 1 base and 5 bases respectively, with 16 bases between them. CDR3 length: 16 amino acids. This chain's CDR3 is CASSQGPSTGQDTQYF. The CDR3, as DNA: TGCGCCAGCAGCCAAGGCCCCTCCACTGGCCAAGATACGCAGTATTTT.

The V call is TRBV7-9, the J call TRBJ2-6; D tentatively fits TRBD1 or TRBD2 (5 bases each). CDR3 length equals 15 residues. Germline CDR1 and CDR2: SEHNR and FQNEAQ (reference sequence). V was trimmed by 5 bases and J by 3 bases, leaving 11 bases between them. As DNA, the CDR3 is TGTGCCAGCAGCCGACGAGGGGATGGGGCCAACGTCCTGACTTTC. This codes for CASSRRGDGANVLTF.

This clone was seen a handful of times. The chain uses TRBV4-2 and TRBJ1-1; 9 bases are shared with TRBD1. V gave up 3 bases and J gave up 4 bases; unmatched junction bases: 9. CDR3 length equals 16 residues. From germline, CDR1 is LGHNA and CDR2 YNFKEQ. Here the CDR3 reads CASSHSGGTGSTEAFF. CDR3 coding DNA: TGTGCCAGCAGCCATTCGGGGGGGACAGGGAGCACTGAAGCTTTCTTT.

The chain recombines TRBV7-9 with TRBJ2-5, with a weak D call TRBD1 (5 bases). This CDR3 spans 17 amino acids. The germline V gene encodes CDR1 SEHNR and CDR2 FQNEAQ (reference sequence). Trimming removed 0 bases at V and 3 bases at J, with 17 bases between. Here the CDR3 DNA reads TGTGCCAGCAGCTTAGCGCCTGGACATCAGTATGAAGAGACCCAGTACTTC. Residues: CASSLAPGHQYEETQYF.

This clone has just one count. The chain has TRBV9 and TRBJ1-5, with D unresolved. V dropped 2 bases and J dropped 4 bases, with 4 bases sitting between them. CDR3 length: 12 residues. Germline loops: CDR1 SGDLS, CDR2 YYNGEE. The CDR3 protein is CASSVGNQPQHF. The CDR3 coding sequence is TGTGCCAGCAGCGTCGGGAATCAGCCCCAGCATTTT. Full variable domain (rest looked up from reference TRBV9 and TRBJ1-5): DSGVTQTPKHLITATGQRVTLRCSPRSGDLSVYWYQQSLDQGLQFLIQYYNGEERAKGNILERFSAQQFPDLHSELNLSSLELGDSALYFCASSVGNQPQHFGDGTRLSIL.

The V call is TRBV27, the J call TRBJ1-3, with D possibly matching TRBD1 (5 bases). Between the trimmed V and J ends, which lost 5 bases and 0 bases, there was a span of 11 bases. Germline V lookup: CDR1 MNHEY, CDR2 SMNVEV (reference sequence). This CDR3 is 15 amino acids long. The CDR3 region has the DNA TGTGCCAGCAGTAGAATAGGGGACTCTGGAAACACCATATATTTT. It translates to CASSRIGDSGNTIYF.

The V gene is TRBV18, the J gene TRBJ1-5; a weak D match, TRBD1 (6 bases). The CDR3 contains 14 residues. Trimming took off 2 bases at V and 4 bases at J, with 9 bases between the two ends. Per the germline V gene, CDR1 is KGHSH and CDR2 is LQKENI. The CDR3 region is CASSPRQGNQPQHF. The CDR3 DNA reads as TGTGCCAGCTCACCAAGGCAGGGGAATCAGCCCCAGCATTTT.

This sequence joins TRBV27 and TRBJ1-2; TRBD1 agrees at 8 bases. The germline V gene has CDR1 MNHEY and CDR2 SMNVEV (reference sequence). CDR3 length equals 15 residues. The V segment lost 2 bases and the J segment 3 bases; nucleotides outside the gene matches: 5. This chain's CDR3 is CASSLTQGGYYGYTF. CDR3 in DNA: TGTGCCAGCAGTTTAACACAGGGGGGGTACTATGGCTACACCTTC.

The rearrangement links TRBV9 to TRBJ1-1, with 8 bases aligning to TRBD1. CDR1 and CDR2 (germline): SGDLS, YYNGEE. This CDR3 spans 17 amino acids. V gave up 0 bases and J gave up 0 bases; unmatched junction bases: 7. The CDR3 sequence is CASSVGQGTGVNTEAFF. The CDR3 nucleotides read TGTGCCAGCAGCGTAGGACAGGGGACGGGAGTGAACACTGAAGCTTTCTTT.

The gene calls are TRBV19 and TRBJ1-2; D remains unclear. Trimming removed 4 bases at V and 4 bases at J, with 10 bases between. CDR3 length: 13 residues. CDR1 is LNHDA, CDR2 SQIVND, per germline (reference sequence). The DNA of the CDR3 is TGTGCCAGTAGTAGATCGGAGAGCTATGGCTACACCTTC. Translation gives CASSRSESYGYTF.

This chain connects TRBV28 to TRBJ2-7, with 9 bases that match TRBD1. The length of the CDR3 is 15 residues. Germline CDR1 is MDHEN and CDR2 is SYDVKM. Trimming took 3 bases from V and 1 from J; bases not matched to a gene: 4. The CDR3 DNA reads as TGTGCCAGCAGTTTCCGGGACAGGGCTTCCTACGAGCAGTACGTC. It codes for CASSFRDRASYEQYV.

V gene TRBV6-6 combines with J gene TRBJ1-2; the D is unclear. CDR1 MNHNY and CDR2 SVGAGI come from the germline V gene (reference sequence). The CDR3 covers 11 residues. Trimming shortened V by 7 bases and J by 5 bases, and 8 bases separated the two germline ends. The CDR3 DNA reads TGTGCCAGCAATCAAGGATATGGCTACACCTTC. Translation: CASNQGYGYTF.

The chain is built from TRBV15 and TRBJ2-1, with TRBD2 identical over 7 bases. V trimming: 4 bases; J trimming: 8 bases; junction bases outside the gene matches: 14. CDR3 length equals 16 residues. Germline V gives CDR1 LNHNV, CDR2 YYDKDF (reference sequence). The CDR3 region has the DNA TGTGCCACCAGCACCAGGGACGCGGGAGAGGGCGATGAGCAGTTCTTC. It translates to CATSTRDAGEGDEQFF.

The rearrangement joins TRBV6-6 to TRBJ1-6, with 9 bases fitting TRBD1. The CDR3 loop spans 14 amino acids. The germline CDR1 and CDR2 sequences are MNHNY and SVGAGI (reference sequence). J gave up 11 bases and V 8 bases, and 10 bases lay outside the gene matches. CDR3 sequence (DNA): TGTGCCAGCTTTTTAGGACAGGGGCTTACACCCCTCCACTTT. This sequence encodes CASFLGQGLTPLHF.

The chain couples TRBV28 to TRBJ1-6; D gene ambiguous. The CDR3 consists of 12 residues. Germline loops: CDR1 MDHEN, CDR2 SYDVKM. V lost 6 bases to trimming and J lost 9 bases, with 9 bases between them. Written as DNA, the CDR3 is TGTGCCAGCAGGAAGACCACTTCACCCCTCCACTTT. Amino acid sequence: CASRKTTSPLHF.